One T cell receptor beta chain is described in this entry. This sample was taken from a study of blood T cell repertoires in COVID-19. Here immunoSEQ multiplex PCR was the method, and the copy in TCRdb shows in-frame clones only, minus some. The table lists about 180,000 clones, roughly 85% of them singletons, with roughly 9% in the top ten. Germline lookup yields CDR1 MDHEN and CDR2 SYDVKM. The CDR3 has 16 amino acids. Deletions cut 8 bases from V and 3 bases from J, with 20 bases between. This chain connects TRBV28 to TRBJ1-5, with D perhaps TRBD1 (5 bases). The sequenced sample was PBMCs or T cells enriched from blood (not recorded which). The receptor was derived from a woman younger than 35 who had recovered from COVID-19. Here the CDR3 reads CASLPVGGLINQPQHF. CDR3 nucleotide sequence: TGTGCCAGCCTACCGGTGGGGGGTCTTATCAATCAGCCCCAGCATTTT.